Here is one TCR beta chain with its context. The data were obtained in a study of control samples from healthy donors and cancer patients. The method was immunoSEQ multiplex PCR; TCRdb's version includes in-frame clones alone and lacks a portion of them. Of 150,000 to 200,000 clones listed, 90% are singletons. V lost 1 base and J lost 10, with 16 bases in between. CDR1 and CDR2 (germline): SEHNR, FQNEAQ (reference sequence). This CDR3 is built from 14 residues. This TCR derives from a woman aged 45-60 years in good health. The chain has TRBV7-9 and TRBJ1-1; D is ambiguous. The sequencing input was blood. The CDR3 nucleotides are TGTGCCAGCAGCTTAGTCGTGGAAGACCTCCGAGCTTTCTTT. Protein sequence: CASSLVVEDLRAFF. The complete variable domain, with remaining parts taken from reference TRBV7-9 and TRBJ1-1, reads DTGVSQNPRHKITKRGQNVTFRCDPISEHNRLYWYRQTLGQGPEFLTYFQNEAQLEKSRLLSDRFSAERPKGSFSTLEIQRTEQGDSAMYLCASSLVVEDLRAFFGQGTRLTVV.